These T cell receptor beta chains were read from a single sample in a study of T cells in Graves' hyperthyroidism and ophthalmopathy. TCRdb re-called the multiplex PCR reads through MiXCR, storing one row per CDR3 protein. The data show some 360,000 distinct CDR3 sequences, with around 13% seen just once and 9.5% to 12% held by the top ten. Sequenced: blood. The receptors were gathered from a woman aged 55-69 years with Graves' hyperthyroidism. Both conserved end residues are part of each CDR3. The D gene is left open where the match is weak. Clone size is stated in some rows and not others, as once, few, many or a class when expanded.

d_call j_call clone_size v_call cdr3_aa cdr3_nt
TRBD2 TRBJ2-3 many TRBV7-3 CASSLTESSGSPTDTQYF TGTGCCAGCAGCTTAACGGAGTCTAGCGGGAGCCCCACAGATACGCAGTATTTT
TRBD1 TRBJ1-4 many TRBV12-3/TRBV12-4 CATLRTGDTNEKLFF TGTGCCACGCTACGGACAGGGGACACTAATGAAAAACTGTTTTTT
TRBD2 TRBJ2-3 . TRBV12-3/TRBV12-4 CASRAAGSWTDTQYF TGTGCCAGCAGGGCAGCGGGGAGTTGGACAGATACGCAGTATTTT
. TRBJ1-3 few TRBV20-1 CSAPDENSGNTIYF TGCAGTGCCCCAGATGAGAACTCTGGAAACACCATATATTTT
. TRBJ1-5 . TRBV27 CASSLTGARQPQHF TGTGCCAGCAGTTTAACGGGGGCGAGACAGCCCCAGCATTTT
. TRBJ2-6 many TRBV28 CASSLPTSNVWTGANVLTF TGTGCCAGCAGTTTGCCCACATCGAATGTGTGGACTGGGGCCAACGTCCTGACTTTC
TRBD2 TRBJ2-2 . TRBV24-1 CATSDFREAGELFF TGTGCCACCAGTGATTTCCGGGAGGCCGGGGAGCTGTTTTTT
TRBD1 TRBJ1-1 many TRBV2 CASSRQGRTEAFF TGTGCCAGCAGTCGACAGGGTAGGACTGAAGCTTTCTTT
. TRBJ1-1 many TRBV30 CAWSVGFRTAEAFF TGTGCCTGGAGTGTTGGTTTTCGGACAGCTGAAGCTTTCTTT
TRBD2 TRBJ2-3 . TRBV19 CASTQTRTSGIEDTQYF TGTGCCAGTACCCAGACCAGGACTAGCGGGATTGAAGATACGCAGTATTTT
TRBD2 TRBJ2-3 many TRBV7-3 CASSPGRGTDTQYF TGTGCCAGCAGCCCCGGGAGGGGCACAGATACGCAGTATTTT
. TRBJ2-1 many TRBV20-1 CSARIPGAFGNEQFF TGCAGTGCTAGAATTCCGGGGGCTTTCGGCAATGAGCAGTTCTTC
TRBD1 TRBJ2-7 many TRBV10-3 CAISEWGQGLEQYF TGTGCCATCAGTGAGTGGGGACAGGGCCTCGAGCAGTACTTC
TRBD1 TRBJ2-7 . TRBV30 CAWSKRDRGSEQYF TGTGCCTGGAGTAAGAGGGACAGGGGTTCCGAGCAGTACTTC
. TRBJ1-1 many TRBV28 CASCVGWYTEAFF TGTGCCAGCTGCGTGGGCTGGTACACTGAAGCTTTCTTT
TRBD2 TRBJ2-1 many TRBV6-1 CASSASGGTNEQFF TGTGCCAGCAGCGCTAGCGGGGGCACCAATGAGCAGTTCTTC
TRBD2 TRBJ2-5 many TRBV28 CASRKGGSGSFNF TGTGCCAGCAGGAAAGGGGGTAGCGGGAGTTTCAACTTC
. TRBJ1-6 many TRBV20-1 CSALRAAYNSPLHF TGCAGTGCCCTTAGGGCGGCTTATAATTCACCCCTCCACTTT
. TRBJ2-1 few TRBV20-1 CSARAVRNEQFF TGCAGTGCTAGAGCAGTAAGGAATGAGCAGTTCTTC
. TRBJ2-7 many TRBV12-3/TRBV12-4 CASSLQTLEQYF TGTGCCAGCAGTTTACAGACCCTAGAGCAGTACTTC
. TRBJ2-1 many TRBV29-1 CSVGGEPLLNEQFF TGCAGCGTGGGCGGGGAACCCCTTCTCAATGAGCAGTTCTTC
. TRBJ2-3 many TRBV2 CASSEAWLDTQYF TGTGCCAGCAGTGAAGCGTGGCTAGATACGCAGTATTTT
. TRBJ1-1 . TRBV7-3 CASSFLQEGTEAFF TGTGCCAGCAGCTTTCTCCAGGAGGGCACTGAAGCTTTCTTT
. TRBJ2-3 many TRBV28 CASSPHGQQSSSTDTQYF TGTGCCAGCAGTCCCCATGGACAGCAATCGTCTAGCACAGATACGCAGTATTTT
. TRBJ1-5 many TRBV19 CASSPGVGQPQHF TGTGCCAGTAGCCCAGGGGTAGGACAGCCCCAGCATTTT
TRBD2 TRBJ2-2 many TRBV30 CAWGSGRANTGELFF TGTGCCTGGGGGAGCGGGAGGGCGAACACCGGGGAGCTGTTTTTT
TRBD2 TRBJ2-5 few TRBV6-5 CASSYDEREGYQETQYF TGTGCCAGCAGTTACGACGAGCGGGAGGGGTACCAAGAGACCCAGTACTTC
TRBD1 TRBJ1-4 many TRBV30 CAWSGQGGELFF TGTGCCTGGAGTGGACAGGGAGGGGAACTGTTTTTT
. TRBJ2-6 . TRBV24-1 CATGSHASSGANVLTF TGTGCCACCGGGAGTCACGCTAGCTCTGGGGCCAACGTCCTGACTTTC
. TRBJ1-5 . TRBV24-1 CATSERYSNQPQHF TGTGCCACCAGTGAGAGGTATAGCAATCAGCCCCAGCATTTT
. TRBJ2-1 many TRBV18 CASSPREAFDNEQFF TGTGCCAGCTCACCGCGGGAAGCATTCGACAATGAGCAGTTCTTC
TRBD2 TRBJ2-7 . TRBV18 CASSSLLLNSGGGDEQYF TGTGCCAGCTCATCCCTCCTCTTAAATAGCGGGGGTGGCGACGAGCAGTACTTC
. TRBJ2-5 many TRBV2 CASSTTGETQYF TGTGCCAGCAGTACTACGGGGGAGACCCAGTACTTC
. TRBJ1-1 . TRBV4-1 CASSPNNLRGTEAFF TGCGCCAGCAGCCCCAACAACCTCCGAGGGACTGAAGCTTTCTTT
TRBD2 TRBJ2-2 few TRBV11-3 CASSLRPGGRGTGELFF TGTGCCAGCAGCTTAAGGCCGGGCGGGAGGGGGACCGGGGAGCTGTTTTTT
TRBD2 TRBJ2-2 many TRBV11-2 CASRRLAGLNTGELFF TGTGCCAGCAGACGCTTAGCGGGTTTGAACACCGGGGAGCTGTTTTTT
TRBD2 TRBJ2-7 many TRBV11-2 CASSQRGSYEQYF TGTGCCAGCAGCCAGCGGGGGTCCTACGAGCAGTACTTC
TRBD2 TRBJ2-7 many TRBV3-1 CASSHWLAASYEQYF TGTGCCAGCAGCCACTGGCTAGCGGCCTCCTACGAGCAGTACTTC
TRBD1 TRBJ2-1 . TRBV28 CASSLVGQGLFF TGTGCCAGCAGTTTAGTGGGACAGGGACTGTTCTTC
. TRBJ2-3 many TRBV7-9 CASSLTYNTDTQYF TGTGCCAGCAGCTTGACCTACAACACAGATACGCAGTATTTT
TRBD1 TRBJ2-7 many TRBV28 CASRTGGAYEQYF TGTGCCAGCAGGACAGGGGGCGCGTACGAGCAGTACTTC
. TRBJ2-7 . TRBV18 CTSSPDSREQYF TGTACCAGCTCACCGGACTCCCGGGAGCAGTACTTC
TRBD2 TRBJ2-1 many TRBV3-1 CASSQGLAGGSEQFF TGTGCCAGCAGCCAAGGGCTAGCGGGAGGTAGTGAGCAGTTCTTC
. TRBJ1-1 many TRBV5-1 CASSLESMNTEAFF TGCGCCAGCAGCTTGGAATCCATGAACACTGAAGCTTTCTTT
TRBD2 TRBJ2-5 many TRBV4-1 CASSFRLAGPQETQYF TGCGCCAGCAGCTTTCGACTAGCGGGACCCCAAGAGACCCAGTACTTC
. TRBJ2-7 many TRBV12-3/TRBV12-4 CASSLAASHYEQYF TGTGCCAGCAGTTTAGCGGCCAGCCACTACGAGCAGTACTTC
. TRBJ1-1 many TRBV18 CASSPPQVTEAFF TGTGCCAGCTCACCACCGCAAGTCACAGAAGCTTTCTTT
. TRBJ1-1 . TRBV12-3/TRBV12-4 CASSYIVTEAFF TGTGCCAGCAGTTACATAGTTACTGAAGCTTTCTTT
TRBD1 TRBJ1-1 many TRBV6-1 CASSATGQNTEAFF TGTGCCAGCAGTGCGACAGGGCAGAACACTGAAGCTTTCTTT
. TRBJ2-7 few TRBV11-2 CASSLEGQGQYF TGTGCCAGCAGCTTAGAAGGGCAGGGGCAGTACTTC
. TRBJ2-3 . TRBV12-3/TRBV12-4 CASGDTSSTDTQYF TGTGCCAGCGGGGACACATCTAGCACAGATACGCAGTATTTT
TRBD1 TRBJ1-1 many TRBV24-1 CATSEGTGENTEAFF TGTGCCACCAGTGAGGGGACAGGGGAGAACACTGAAGCTTTCTTT
. TRBJ2-7 many TRBV4-2 CASRPGLRSYEQYF TGTGCCAGCAGACCCGGACTAAGATCCTACGAGCAGTACTTC
. TRBJ2-7 many TRBV3-1 CASSPRYSSYEQYF TGTGCCAGCAGCCCCAGATACAGCTCCTACGAGCAGTACTTC